This paragraph reports one T cell receptor (beta chain). In the original processing: Scientists estimated how many nucleated cells there were by amplifying reference gene primers. Generated by immunoSEQ multiplex PCR, the TCRdb table keeps only in-frame clones and is missing some. D and trimming come from the DNA, and the V and J calls and clone size come from that table. The profile shows about 210,000 clones, 65% to 85% of them singletons. This record belongs to a study of blood T cell repertoires in COVID-19. Across the study: The samples span acute and convalescent COVID-19 from the United States, Italy and Spain.

Living in under 30 US areas, the participants were between roughly 18 and 89 years of age. CDR1 is SGHDT, CDR2 YYEEEE, per germline. The germline V and J ends were trimmed by 1 base and 0 bases, with 14 bases remaining between them. The CDR3 spans 18 residues. Sequencing used PBMCs or T cells enriched from blood (not recorded which). This receptor was obtained from a man aged 25 to 40 with acute COVID-19. This chain joins TRBV5-6 and TRBJ2-6; a possible D gene is TRBD1 (7 bases). The CDR3 DNA reads TGTGCCAGCAGCTTGCCAGGGGGGTGGAGCTCTGGGGCCAACGTCCTGACTTTC. Its translation is CASSLPGGWSSGANVLTF.